These 21 T cell receptor beta chains were all obtained from the same sample, sequenced in a study of control samples from healthy donors and cancer patients. Libraries were prepared by immunoSEQ multiplex PCR; TCRdb keeps only in-frame clonotypes and omits some of them. The sample contains about 120,000 clones, over 75% of which appear only once. Sequencing was performed on PBMCs. The receptors were gathered from a woman in her 50s with colorectal cancer.

As DNA, the CDR3 is TGTGCCAGTAGTTCGGGCCCCAACCCCTACGAGCAGTACTTC. It yields the protein CASSSGPNPYEQYF. This chain joins TRBV19 and TRBJ2-7; D is undetermined. Trimming removed 5 bases at V and 2 bases at J, with 13 bases between. Per germline, CDR1 LNHDA and CDR2 SQIVND (reference sequence). The CDR3 runs 14 residues.

The V and J genes are TRBV28 and TRBJ2-3; 10 bases are shared with TRBD2. This CDR3 has 21 residues. Germline V gene data show CDR1 as MDHEN and CDR2 as SYDVKM. V lost 5 bases and J lost 1; bases outside the gene matches: 21. As DNA, the CDR3 is TGTGCCAGCAGTGTCCCGGGACTAGCGACCCGAGGGGTGGCTGGCACAGATACGCAGTATTTT. Translation gives CASSVPGLATRGVAGTDTQYF. Drawing the rest from reference TRBV28 and TRBJ2-3, the complete variable domain is DVKVTQSSRYLVKRTGEKVFLECVQDMDHENMFWYRQDPGLGLRLIYFSYDVKMKEKGDIPEGYSVSREKKERFSLILESASTNQTSMYLCASSVPGLATRGVAGTDTQYFGPGTRLTVL.

This clone has ten or more counts. V is TRBV6-1 and J is TRBJ1-5; TRBD1 matches 10 bases. Unmatched junction bases numbered 3, after V lost 3 bases and J lost 10 bases. This CDR3 region has 13 residues. CDR1 and CDR2 (germline): MNHNS, SASEGT. The CDR3 coding sequence is TGTGCCAGCAGTGACCGGGACAGGGGTCCCCAGCATTTT. Translation: CASSDRDRGPQHF.

This clone was seen only once. The chain is built from TRBV5-4 and TRBJ2-2, with D unclear. V was cut by 3 bases and J by 4 bases, with 22 bases left in between. The CDR3 runs 18 residues. Germline CDR1 reads SGHNT; CDR2 reads YYREEE (reference sequence). The CDR3 DNA reads as TGTGCCAGCAGCTCTCCCTTTCCGGGCGCCTCGGGCACCGGGGAGCTGTTTTTT. This encodes CASSSPFPGASGTGELFF. The entire variable domain, with the rest obtained from reference TRBV5-4 and TRBJ2-2, is as follows: ETGVTQSPTHLIKTRGQQVTLRCSSQSGHNTVSWYQQALGQGPQFIFQYYREEENGRGNFPPRFSGLQFPNYSSELNVNALELDDSALYLCASSSPFPGASGTGELFFGEGSRLTVL.

This clone appeared a few times. V usage is TRBV19 and J usage is TRBJ1-5; 8 bases map to TRBD1. The CDR3 length is 12 residues. Per the germline V gene, CDR1 is LNHDA and CDR2 is SQIVND (reference sequence). The junction had 0 bases not matched to a gene; V was cut back by 5 bases and J by 6 bases. CDR3 sequence reads: CASSDRGQPQHF. CDR3 sequence (DNA): TGTGCCAGTAGTGACAGGGGTCAGCCCCAGCATTTT.

This sequence joins TRBV6-5 and TRBJ2-5; TRBD2 might be the D (6 bases). CDR1 and CDR2 from the germline V gene are MNHEY and SVGAGI. Trimming left V 2 bases short and J 4 bases short, with 11 bases between. The CDR3 totals 14 residues. This chain's CDR3 is CASSYGSGSETQYF. The CDR3 DNA reads as TGTGCCAGCAGTTACGGTAGCGGCTCAGAGACCCAGTACTTC.

This chain joins TRBV19 and TRBJ1-2, with 7 bases fitting TRBD1. J gave up 3 bases and V 4 bases, and 11 bases lay outside the gene matches. This CDR3 is 16 amino acids long. CDR1 is LNHDA and CDR2 is SQIVND in the germline V gene (reference sequence). This chain's CDR3 is CASSKQRGTGDYGYTF. The CDR3 DNA follows: TGTGCCAGTAGTAAGCAAAGGGGAACAGGGGACTATGGCTACACCTTC.

V gene TRBV18 combines with J gene TRBJ2-1; perhaps TRBD2 as D (6 bases). Germline-derived CDR1 and CDR2 are KGHSH and LQKENI. V was pared by 2 bases and J by 7 bases, with 18 bases between. This CDR3 comprises 16 residues. CDR3 loop: CASSPAEGAVINEQFF. CDR3 DNA sequence: TGTGCCAGCTCACCAGCGGAGGGAGCGGTTATAAATGAGCAGTTCTTC.

J is TRBJ2-5 and V is TRBV29-1; D remains unclear. Trimming removed 6 bases from V and 5 bases from J, with 19 bases in between. This CDR3 is 14 amino acids long. Per germline, CDR1 SQVTM and CDR2 ANQGSEA. CDR3 nucleotides: TGCAGCGTGGCCCCCCGGACGGTAGGGGAGACCCAGTACTTC. It encodes CSVAPRTVGETQYF.

The rearrangement uses TRBV6-5 and TRBJ1-2; 8 bases map to TRBD1. Germline CDR1 reads MNHEY; CDR2 reads SVGAGI. V dropped 7 bases and J dropped 8; count of bases not matched to a gene: 9. The length of the CDR3 is 13 residues. For the CDR3, the DNA is TGTGCCAGCACCCCGGGACAGGTGTCGGGCTACACCTTC. It specifies CASTPGQVSGYTF.

The chain joins TRBV6-6 to TRBJ2-6; 9 bases are shared with TRBD1. With 5 bases clipped from V and 1 base from J, the junction kept 6 bases outside the gene matches. The germline V gene has CDR1 MNHNY and CDR2 SVGAGI (reference sequence). The CDR3 totals 17 residues. For the CDR3, the DNA is TGTGCCAGCAGTCCGGGACAGGGCATTTCTGGGGCCAACGTCCTGACTTTC. It translates to CASSPGQGISGANVLTF.

The rearrangement uses TRBV6-6 and TRBJ1-6; D is undetermined. V dropped 5 bases and J dropped 0 bases, with 11 bases sitting between them. CDR3 length: 16 amino acids. CDR1 and CDR2 (germline): MNHNY, SVGAGI (reference sequence). The CDR3 loop reads CASSSLGSSYNSPLHF. For the CDR3, the DNA is TGTGCCAGCAGTAGTCTGGGGTCCTCCTATAATTCACCCCTCCACTTT.

V gene TRBV7-9 combines with J gene TRBJ2-1, with D possibly matching TRBD2 (6 bases). This CDR3 has 16 amino acids. The germline CDR1 and CDR2 sequences are SEHNR and FQNEAQ (reference sequence). V dropped 5 bases and J dropped 4 bases, with 18 bases sitting between them. The CDR3 is CASSPVSGPGYNEQFF. The CDR3 nucleotides read TGTGCCAGCAGCCCCGTTAGCGGTCCAGGGTACAATGAGCAGTTCTTC. The whole variable domain, remainder taken from reference TRBV7-9 and TRBJ2-1, is DTGVSQNPRHKITKRGQNVTFRCDPISEHNRLYWYRQTLGQGPEFLTYFQNEAQLEKSRLLSDRFSAERPKGSFSTLEIQRTEQGDSAMYLCASSPVSGPGYNEQFFGPGTRLTVL.

The CDR3 here is CASSEPSLAGVSDTQYF. Written as DNA, the CDR3 is TGTGCCAGCAGTGAACCCTCACTAGCGGGAGTTTCGGATACGCAGTATTTT. The gene calls are TRBV25-1 and TRBJ2-3; 11 positions agree with TRBD2. V shed 2 bases and J 6 bases; nucleotides not matched to a gene: 10. The CDR3 is 17 residues long. From germline, CDR1 is MGHDK and CDR2 SYGVNS.

This clone was counted between two and nine times. Other DNA sequences in this specimen translate into the identical CDR3. The J gene is TRBJ2-1, the V gene TRBV15, with 9 bases that match TRBD1. V was clipped by 0 bases and J by 4 bases; unmatched bases: 1. CDR3 length: 15 amino acids. CDR1 is LNHNV and CDR2 is YYDKDF in the germline V gene (reference sequence). As DNA, the CDR3 is TGTGCCACCAGCAGAGAACAGGGGGCATACAATGAGCAGTTCTTC. Translation gives CATSREQGAYNEQFF.

This clone was picked up a small number of times. The chain links TRBV3-1 (or the pseudogene TRBV3-2) to TRBJ2-5, with D possibly matching TRBD1 (5 bases). This CDR3 is 15 amino acids long. Germline V gene sequence: CDR1 LGHDT, CDR2 YNNKEL (reference sequence). Trimming shortened V by 1 base and J by 1 base, and 10 bases separated the two germline ends. The CDR3 sequence is CASSQVKGPQETQYF. The CDR3 DNA sequence: TGTGCCAGCAGCCAAGTGAAGGGGCCCCAAGAGACCCAGTACTTC.

The rearrangement links TRBV30 to TRBJ2-1, with 8 bases matching TRBD2. This CDR3 spans 14 amino acids. Germline values: CDR1 GTSNPN, CDR2 SVGIG (reference sequence). J was trimmed by 3 bases and V by 2 bases; bases with no gene match: 3. Here the CDR3 reads CAWSTREGYNEQFF. The DNA of the CDR3 is TGTGCCTGGAGTACTCGGGAGGGCTACAATGAGCAGTTCTTC.

The table lists this clone with a count of one. The rearrangement links TRBV11-2 to TRBJ1-2, with D uncertain. Germline V lookup: CDR1 SGHAT, CDR2 FQNNGV. With 5 bases removed from V and 1 base from J, the gap between germline ends came to 20 bases. This CDR3 is 17 amino acids long. CDR3 DNA: TGTGCCAGCAGCCCCCGGGAAGGGAGGGCCCTTAACTATGGCTACACCTTC. It yields the protein CASSPREGRALNYGYTF.

The V call is TRBV9, the J call TRBJ2-1; tentatively, D is TRBD2 (5 bases). The CDR3 totals 12 residues. Per germline, CDR1 SGDLS and CDR2 YYNGEE. V was cut by 8 bases and J by 7 bases, with 13 bases left in between. DNA for the CDR3: TGTGCCAGTTCGGCGGGTTCAAATGAGCAGTTCTTC. Translation: CASSAGSNEQFF.

The chain is built from TRBV21-1 and TRBJ1-2; the table assigns TRBD1, which was not confirmed against the DNA. TRBV21-1 is a known pseudogene. The CDR3 has 18 residues. CDR3 loop: CAGTPPNPHRGLSYGYTF. CDR3 DNA sequence: TGTGCCGGAACCCCCCCCAATCCTCACAGGGGGCTTAGCTATGGCTACACCTTC.

J is TRBJ2-2 and V is TRBV11-1; no firm D call. Germline-derived CDR1 and CDR2 are SGHAT and FQDESV (reference sequence). The germline V and J ends were trimmed by 2 bases and 5 bases, with 9 bases remaining between them. The CDR3 runs to 14 residues. CDR3 sequence: CASSLLFDTGELFF. CDR3 nucleotides: TGTGCCAGCAGCTTACTATTCGATACCGGGGAGCTGTTTTTT.